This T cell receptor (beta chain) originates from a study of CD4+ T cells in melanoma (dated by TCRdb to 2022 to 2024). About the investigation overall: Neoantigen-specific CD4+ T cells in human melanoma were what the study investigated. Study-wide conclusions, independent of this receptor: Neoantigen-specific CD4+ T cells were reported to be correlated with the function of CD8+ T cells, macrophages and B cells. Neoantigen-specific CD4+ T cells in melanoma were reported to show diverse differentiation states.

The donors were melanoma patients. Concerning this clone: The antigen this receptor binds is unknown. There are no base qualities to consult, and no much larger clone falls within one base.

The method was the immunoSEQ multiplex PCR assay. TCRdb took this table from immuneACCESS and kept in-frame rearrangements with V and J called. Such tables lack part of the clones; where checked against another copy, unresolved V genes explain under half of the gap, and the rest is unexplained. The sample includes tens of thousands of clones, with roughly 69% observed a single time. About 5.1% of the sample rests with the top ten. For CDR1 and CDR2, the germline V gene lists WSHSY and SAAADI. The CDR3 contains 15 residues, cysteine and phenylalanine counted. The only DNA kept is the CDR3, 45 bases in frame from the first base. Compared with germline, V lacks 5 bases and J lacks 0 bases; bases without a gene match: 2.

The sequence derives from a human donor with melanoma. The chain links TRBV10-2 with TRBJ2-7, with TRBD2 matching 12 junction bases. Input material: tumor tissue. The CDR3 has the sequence CASSRLAGASYEQYF. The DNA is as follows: TGCGCCAGCAGTAGACTAGCGGGGGCCTCCTACGAGCAGTACTTC.